Listed here are 2 T cell receptor beta chains from one sample, sequenced in a study of T cells in Graves' hyperthyroidism and ophthalmopathy. What was amplified from RNA transcripts were TCR beta CDR3 regions. Using the HTBI primer set, a first-round RT-PCR was run on the TCR CDR3. A single record per CDR3 protein comes from TCRdb applying MiXCR to the multiplex PCR reads. Of hundreds of thousands of distinct CDR3 sequences in the sample, 30% to 40% were seen once. The specimen sequenced was blood. The receptors come from a woman aged 40 to 50 with Graves' hyperthyroidism.

This clonotype has at least ten counts. The CDR3 sequence: CSARPASTGKETQYF. CDR3 bases: TGCAGTGCTAGGCCCGCCTCGACAGGGAAGGAGACCCAGTACTTC. This chain connects TRBV20-1 to TRBJ2-5, with 7 bases matching TRBD1. Per germline, CDR1 DFQATT and CDR2 SNEGSKA (reference sequence). The V and J ends lost 3 bases and 5 bases, in that order; junction bases with no gene match: 12. The CDR3 runs to 15 residues.

There are a few counts of this clonotype. The rearrangement joins TRBV9 to TRBJ1-2; TRBD1 might be the D (5 bases). In germline, CDR1 is SGDLS, CDR2 YYNGEE. This CDR3 has 12 residues. V was cut by 3 bases and J by 7 bases, with 10 bases left in between. Written as DNA, the CDR3 is TGTGCCAGCAGCGATGCAGGGTTTGGCTACACCTTC. Translated: CASSDAGFGYTF.